The rows below give T cell receptor beta chains drawn from one sample of a study of T-cell reconstitution after alpha-beta-depleted transplantation in children. Each CDR3 protein gets one entry after TCRdb re-called the PCR reads with MiXCR. The data show about a million distinct CDR3 sequences, 25% to 35% seen once. The source material was PBMCs, mostly from graft donor cells, sampled 360 days after TCRalphabeta/CD19-depleted stem cell transplant. Every receptor here comes from a boy under two years old who had a stem cell transplant for SCID, so the T cells may come from the graft donor. CDR3s include the opening cysteine and the closing phenylalanine or tryptophan. D genes are given only for firm matches. For some rows the clone size is stated as once, few or many, or as a class when expanded; others skip it.

clone_size	d_call	v_call	j_call	cdr3_nt	cdr3_aa
.	TRBD1	TRBV2	TRBJ2-2	TGTGCCAGCAGACTTCCGGGACAGGGAACCGGGGAGCTGTTTTTT	CASRLPGQGTGELFF
.	.	TRBV24-1	TRBJ2-2	TGTGCCACCATGTCTAACACCGGGGAGCTGTTTTTT	CATMSNTGELFF
few	.	TRBV12-3/TRBV12-4	TRBJ2-2	TGTGCCAGCAGACAGGGAAAGAACACCGGGGAGCTGTTTTTT	CASRQGKNTGELFF
few	.	TRBV18	TRBJ1-5	TGTGCCAGCTCACCACCGCTGAGGGGGAATCAGCCCCAGCATTTT	CASSPPLRGNQPQHF
.	.	TRBV28	TRBJ1-1	TGTGCCAGCAGTTTATGGCCGGTCACTGAAGCTTTCTTT	CASSLWPVTEAFF
.	TRBD1	TRBV20-1	TRBJ2-6	TGCAGTGTCCCGACAGGGGGCATCTCTGGGGCCAACGTCCTGACTTTC	CSVPTGGISGANVLTF
few	.	TRBV6-5	TRBJ1-6	TGTGCCAGCAGTTACTCGTGGGCAGGTGGGGAGGATTCACCCCTCCACTTT	CASSYSWAGGEDSPLHF
.	.	TRBV6-2/TRBV6-3	TRBJ1-1	TGTGCCAGCAGTTTCCCCCGGGGGCTTGGGGGCACTGAAGCTTTCTTT	CASSFPRGLGGTEAFF
few	.	TRBV12-3/TRBV12-4	TRBJ1-1	TGTGCCAGCAGTGGCCTCAGGGGTTTAGGTGAAGCTTTCTTT	CASSGLRGLGEAFF
few	TRBD2	TRBV5-1	TRBJ2-1	TGCGCCAGCAGCTTGGGCGGGACTACCCAGAATGAGCAGTTCTTC	CASSLGGTTQNEQFF
.	.	TRBV9	TRBJ2-1	TGTGCCAGCAGCGCCCAGCGCTACAATGAGCAGTTCTTC	CASSAQRYNEQFF